Presented here are 19 T cell receptor beta chains from one specimen sequenced in a study of PD-1 blockade in classical Hodgkin lymphoma. Libraries were prepared by immunoSEQ multiplex PCR; TCRdb keeps only in-frame clonotypes and omits some of them. The sample shows several hundred clones, about 85% of them seen only once. Patients all relapsed after autologous stem cell transplantation, and there was variation in brentuximab vedotin exposure. Purified CD4+ T cells were obtained from thawed PBMCs through magnetic negative selection. Here the sequenced sample was CD4+ T cells from blood, taken at baseline. The receptor set was obtained from a human donor with classical Hodgkin lymphoma.

The chain links TRBV5-4 to TRBJ2-1, with 12 bases that match TRBD2. The V gene end was trimmed by 4 bases and the J gene end by 6 bases; junction bases not matched to a gene: 5. This CDR3 has 15 residues. Germline V lookup: CDR1 SGHNT, CDR2 YYREEE (reference sequence). The CDR3: CASSPTSGGFNEQFF. DNA for the CDR3: TGTGCCAGCAGCCCAACTAGCGGGGGGTTCAATGAGCAGTTCTTC.

This clone was detected only a few times. The rearrangement uses TRBV9 and TRBJ2-5; 9 bases line up with TRBD1. V lost 0 bases to trimming and J lost 0 bases; unmatched junction nucleotides: 0. The CDR3 length is 15 residues. Per germline, CDR1 SGDLS and CDR2 YYNGEE. The CDR3 sequence: CASSVGDRDQETQYF. In nucleotides, the CDR3 is TGTGCCAGCAGCGTAGGGGACAGGGACCAAGAGACCCAGTACTTC.

The chain links TRBV10-3 to TRBJ2-1, with TRBD2 matching over 12 bases. CDR1 is ENHRY, CDR2 SYGVKD, per germline. The CDR3 sequence is 17 residues long. With 0 bases clipped from V and 10 bases from J, the junction kept 10 bases outside the gene matches. CDR3 nucleotides: TGTGCCATCAGTGAGTCGCGACTAGCGGGAGAATTGAGGGAGCAGTTCTTC. Translating gives CAISESRLAGELREQFF.

The chain has TRBV9 and TRBJ1-4; D call uncertain. CDR1 and CDR2 (germline): SGDLS, YYNGEE. The V gene lost 3 bases and the J gene lost 3 bases, with 12 bases spanning the gap. The CDR3 is 15 amino acids. The CDR3 DNA reads TGTGCCAGCAGCGCGCTTCGTCCGGCTAATGAAAAACTGTTTTTT. Protein sequence: CASSALRPANEKLFF.

The V call is TRBV30, the J call TRBJ1-1; D is possibly TRBD1 (5 bases). V was shortened by 0 bases and J by 8 bases, with 10 bases between the two germline ends. This CDR3 is 12 amino acids long. Germline V gives CDR1 GTSNPN, CDR2 SVGIG (reference sequence). The CDR3 sequence is CAWSVLRGEAFF. The DNA of the CDR3 is TGTGCCTGGAGTGTACTCCGGGGGGAAGCTTTCTTT.

J is TRBJ2-7 and V is TRBV11-2; no firm D call. Per the germline V gene, CDR1 is SGHAT and CDR2 is FQNNGV. The V end was cut by 5 bases, the J end by 3 bases, with 11 bases between. CDR3 length equals 13 residues. The CDR3 protein is CASSRRESYEQYF. Written as DNA, the CDR3 is TGTGCCAGCAGCCGCCGAGAAAGCTACGAGCAGTACTTC.

The rearrangement joins TRBV2 to TRBJ2-1; D gene unclear. Trimming took off 8 bases at V and 9 bases at J, with 17 bases between the two ends. Germline V lookup: CDR1 SNHLY, CDR2 FYNNEI. The CDR3 length is 13 residues. CDR3 region: CASWQSWTIEQFF. The CDR3 bases are TGTGCCAGCTGGCAGAGTTGGACGATTGAGCAGTTCTTC.

This chain connects TRBV7-2 to TRBJ1-2; D remains ambiguous. Germline V gives CDR1 SGHTA, CDR2 FQGNSA. This CDR3 contains 15 residues. The ends were cut back, 5 bases at V and 4 bases at J, with 17 bases in the middle. The CDR3 is CASSPSRDSGYGYTF. The CDR3 DNA reads TGTGCCAGCAGCCCCTCGCGGGATTCGGGCTATGGCTACACCTTC. The full variable domain, completed using reference TRBV7-2 and TRBJ1-2, is GAGVSQSPSNKVTEKGKDVELRCDPISGHTALYWYRQSLGQGLEFLIYFQGNSAPDKSGLPSDRFSAERTGGSVSTLTIQRTQQEDSAVYLCASSPSRDSGYGYTFGSGTRLTVV.

The sample holds a few counts of this clone. V gene TRBV9 combines with J gene TRBJ2-1; 8 bases agree with TRBD1. Germline CDR1 reads SGDLS; CDR2 reads YYNGEE. V gave up 4 bases and J gave up 7 bases; unmatched junction bases: 13. The CDR3 contains 16 residues. The CDR3 reads CASSPPGQASVNEQFF. The CDR3 DNA reads as TGTGCCAGCAGCCCTCCGGGACAGGCTTCCGTTAATGAGCAGTTCTTC.

The rearrangement joins TRBV5-1 to TRBJ2-7; 7 bases line up with TRBD2. V shed 2 bases, J shed 6 bases, and the junction held 5 bases outside the gene matches. The CDR3 is 13 residues long. CDR1 is SGHRS, CDR2 YFSETQ, per germline. The CDR3 sequence is CASSFLAAGEQYF. The DNA of the CDR3 is TGCGCCAGCAGCTTCCTAGCGGCGGGCGAGCAGTACTTC.

The chain uses TRBV7-2 and TRBJ1-5; D gene unclear. CDR3 size: 13 residues. V lost 5 bases and J lost 4, with 9 bases in between. Germline V CDR1 and CDR2: SGHTA, FQGNSA. CDR3 sequence (DNA): TGTGCCAGCAGCAACAGCCCGAATCAGCCCCAGCATTTT. It encodes CASSNSPNQPQHF.

This clone was counted once. The gene calls are TRBV5-1 and TRBJ1-3; 11 nucleotides line up with TRBD1. J was trimmed by 3 bases and V by 3 bases; bases with no gene match: 11. The germline V gene has CDR1 SGHRS and CDR2 YFSETQ. The CDR3 totals 18 residues. The CDR3 nucleotides read TGCGCCAGCAGCTCGGGACAGGGGGATTCAGCGAATGGAAACACCATATATTTT. Its translation is CASSSGQGDSANGNTIYF. Filled out from reference TRBV5-1 and TRBJ1-3, the complete variable domain reads KAGVTQTPRYLIKTRGQQVTLSCSPISGHRSVSWYQQTPGQGLQFLFEYFSETQRNKGNFPGRFSGRQFSNSRSEMNVSTLELGDSALYLCASSSGQGDSANGNTIYFGEGSWLTVV.

This clone appeared a few times. V is TRBV2 and J is TRBJ1-5, with a tentative D call TRBD1 (5 bases). The CDR3 is 15 residues long. Germline V gene sequence: CDR1 SNHLY, CDR2 FYNNEI. The ends were cut back, 7 bases at V and 4 bases at J, with 17 bases in the middle. The CDR3 loop is CASKIEQGGNQPQHF. CDR3 nucleotides: TGTGCCAGCAAGATAGAGCAGGGCGGGAATCAGCCCCAGCATTTT.

The chain recombines TRBV30 with TRBJ1-2; tentatively, D is TRBD1 (5 bases). This CDR3 is built from 13 residues. The germline V and J ends were trimmed by 0 bases and 4 bases, with 9 bases remaining between them. Germline V gives CDR1 GTSNPN, CDR2 SVGIG (reference sequence). The CDR3, as DNA: TGTGCCTGGAGTGTACTAACAGGCTATGGCTACACCTTC. This sequence encodes CAWSVLTGYGYTF.

This chain connects TRBV9 to TRBJ1-4; TRBD1 agrees at 7 bases. The CDR3 has 14 residues. V was pared by 3 bases and J by 5 bases, with 4 bases of the junction left unmatched. CDR1 and CDR2 from the germline V gene are SGDLS and YYNGEE. The CDR3 loop reads CASSARGSNEKLFF. The CDR3 nucleotides are TGTGCCAGCAGCGCCAGGGGGTCAAATGAAAAACTGTTTTTT. The variable domain in full, completed from reference TRBV9 and TRBJ1-4, reads DSGVTQTPKHLITATGQRVTLRCSPRSGDLSVYWYQQSLDQGLQFLIQYYNGEERAKGNILERFSAQQFPDLHSELNLSSLELGDSALYFCASSARGSNEKLFFGSGTQLSVL.

V and J are TRBV20-1 and TRBJ1-5; 7 bases fit TRBD1. J gave up 12 bases and V 7 bases, and 9 bases lay outside the gene matches. The CDR3 runs to 11 residues. CDR1 and CDR2 from the germline V gene are DFQATT and SNEGSKA (reference sequence). The CDR3 loop is CSVRGTAGQHF. The CDR3 DNA sequence: TGCAGTGTCAGGGGGACGGCTGGCCAGCATTTT.

This clone came up once. The chain is built from TRBV19 and TRBJ1-2; D is perhaps TRBD1 (6 bases). The V and J ends lost 7 bases and 7 bases respectively, with 25 bases between them. This CDR3 spans 16 amino acids. The germline V gene has CDR1 LNHDA and CDR2 SQIVND (reference sequence). CDR3 nucleotides: TGTGCCAGTACCCTTGACAGGAGTTGGGAAAGTTCTGGCTACACCTTC. Encoded protein: CASTLDRSWESSGYTF.

The chain has TRBV18 and TRBJ1-2; possibly TRBD1 for D (5 bases). V shed 3 bases and J shed 0 bases, with 20 bases lying between them. Germline CDR1 is KGHSH and CDR2 is LQKENI. This CDR3 comprises 18 residues. The CDR3, as DNA: TGTGCCAGCTCACCGCTTGGGACCAGGACACTTGCTAACTATGGCTACACCTTC. Protein product: CASSPLGTRTLANYGYTF.

The chain employs TRBV19 and TRBJ2-2; perhaps TRBD2 as D (7 bases). Germline CDR1 LNHDA, CDR2 SQIVND (reference sequence). V lost 6 bases to trimming and J lost 6 bases, with 20 bases between them. The CDR3 has 16 amino acids. Written as DNA, the CDR3 is TGTGCCAGTAGCCTTTTGTTACGGGGGGCATCCGGGGAGCTGTTTTTT. Encoded protein: CASSLLLRGASGELFF. Full variable domain (rest looked up from reference TRBV19 and TRBJ2-2): DGGITQSPKYLFRKEGQNVTLSCEQNLNHDAMYWYRQDPGQGLRLIYYSQIVNDFQKGDIAEGYSVSREKKESFPLTVTSAQKNPTAFYLCASSLLLRGASGELFFGEGSRLTVL.